One and the same sample provided the 3 T cell receptor beta chains below, sequenced in a study of shared clonotypes between healthy human individuals. CD45RO-negative CD8 cells positively selected for CCR7 made up the naive population, which excluded terminally differentiated effector memory CD45RA+ cells. Using immunoSEQ multiplex PCR, the repertoire was profiled, and TCRdb retains in-frame clones only, with some absent. The table lists fewer than 1 million clones, about 96% of them singletons. The sequencing input was naive CD8+ T cells sorted from blood. These receptors originate from a man aged 30 to 39 in good health.

The V gene is TRBV7-9, the J gene TRBJ2-3; 9 bases are a match to TRBD2. Germline V lookup: CDR1 SEHNR, CDR2 FQNEAQ (reference sequence). V dropped 5 bases and J dropped 4; count of bases not matched to a gene: 13. The CDR3 runs 17 residues. The CDR3 DNA reads as TGTGCCAGCAGCCCGAAGGATTTAGCGGGAGCCGCAGATACGCAGTATTTT. This codes for CASSPKDLAGAADTQYF.

V is TRBV7-9 and J is TRBJ2-7; 12 positions agree with TRBD2. Germline CDR1 is SEHNR and CDR2 is FQNEAQ (reference sequence). V lost 2 bases to trimming and J lost 6 bases; unmatched junction nucleotides: 11. The CDR3 has 17 amino acids. CDR3 DNA: TGTGCCAGCAGCTTACCTAGCGGGAGGGCCGGGGTTCCCGAGCAGTACTTC. Amino acid sequence: CASSLPSGRAGVPEQYF.

The chain's CDR3 is CASSLGQGYDEQYF. The DNA for the CDR3 is TGCGCCAGCAGCTTGGGACAGGGATACGACGAGCAGTACTTC. The rearrangement links TRBV5-1 to TRBJ2-7; 7 bases are shared with TRBD1. J was trimmed by 5 bases and V by 0 bases; bases with no gene match: 5. This CDR3 is built from 14 residues. CDR1 is SGHRS and CDR2 is YFSETQ in the germline V gene. The variable domain in full, with the rest retrieved from reference TRBV5-1 and TRBJ2-7, is KAGVTQTPRYLIKTRGQQVTLSCSPISGHRSVSWYQQTPGQGLQFLFEYFSETQRNKGNFPGRFSGRQFSNSRSEMNVSTLELGDSALYLCASSLGQGYDEQYFGPGTRLTVT.